The following is a T cell receptor (beta chain) sequence with its context. This table comes from immunoSEQ multiplex PCR, and its TCRdb copy is limited to in-frame clones, with some not included. The table lists roughly 330,000 clones, about nine tenths of them singletons. The sample is drawn from a study of blood T cell repertoires in COVID-19. The V and J ends lost 0 bases and 6 bases respectively, with 11 bases between them. Germline V gene sequence: CDR1 MNHEY, CDR2 SVGAGI. This CDR3 region has 14 residues. Sequencing was done on a sample of peripheral blood. This chain joins TRBV6-5 and TRBJ1-1; D gene ambiguous. The receptor was derived from a man aged 30 to 45 with COVID-19, enrolled during active disease. The CDR3 nucleotides read TGTGCCAGCAGTTACTCAGAGGCGATCTCTGAAGCTTTCTTT. Translating it yields CASSYSEAISEAFF.